This T cell receptor (beta chain) stems from a study of blood T cell repertoires in COVID-19. Profiling relied on immunoSEQ multiplex PCR, and the TCRdb table lists in-frame clones only, not all of them. Counted here are about 300,000 clones, 80% to 95% occurring once; the ten biggest clones make up 0.95% to 1.3%. The CDR3 length is 18 residues. Per the germline V gene, CDR1 is SGHAT and CDR2 is FQNNGV. The ends lost 5 bases at V and 0 bases at J; junction bases unmatched: 10. Either two negative PCRs, clearance, or symptom resolution qualified Cohort 3 donors as recovered. The sequence derives from a young woman who had recovered from COVID-19. Sequenced input: PBMCs or T cells enriched from blood (not recorded which). This chain joins TRBV11-2 and TRBJ1-1, with TRBD1 identical over 12 bases. CDR3 region: CASSISWGQGAMNTEAFF. For the CDR3, the DNA is TGTGCCAGCAGCATTAGCTGGGGACAGGGGGCTATGAACACTGAAGCTTTCTTT.